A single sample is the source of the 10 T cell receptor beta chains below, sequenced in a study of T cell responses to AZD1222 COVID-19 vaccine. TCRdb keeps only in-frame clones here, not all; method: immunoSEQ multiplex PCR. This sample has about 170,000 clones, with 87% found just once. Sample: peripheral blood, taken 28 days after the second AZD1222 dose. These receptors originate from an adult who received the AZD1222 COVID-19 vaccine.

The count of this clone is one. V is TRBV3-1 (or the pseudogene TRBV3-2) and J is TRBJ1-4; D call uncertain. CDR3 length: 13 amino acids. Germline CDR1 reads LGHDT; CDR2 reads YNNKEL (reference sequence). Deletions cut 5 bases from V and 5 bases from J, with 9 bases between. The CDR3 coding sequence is TGTGCCAGCAGCTCTAGACCCAATGAAAAACTGTTTTTT. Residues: CASSSRPNEKLFF.

The CDR3 DNA follows: TGTGCCAGCAGTATCCGGGCCCAGTTTCTCTACGAGCAGTACTTC. Translation: CASSIRAQFLYEQYF. This chain uses TRBV27 with TRBJ2-7, with D uncertain. CDR1 MNHEY and CDR2 SMNVEV come from the germline V gene (reference sequence). Trimming removed 5 bases at V and 3 bases at J, with 17 bases between. The CDR3 totals 15 residues.

CDR3 loop: CASSVVGVGTEAFF. The CDR3 region has the DNA TGTGCCAGCAGCGTAGTCGGGGTAGGCACTGAAGCTTTCTTT. The rearrangement uses TRBV9 and TRBJ1-1; no reliable D call. The germline gives CDR1 SGDLS, CDR2 YYNGEE. V was cut by 0 bases and J by 4 bases, with 10 bases left in between. CDR3 size: 14 residues.

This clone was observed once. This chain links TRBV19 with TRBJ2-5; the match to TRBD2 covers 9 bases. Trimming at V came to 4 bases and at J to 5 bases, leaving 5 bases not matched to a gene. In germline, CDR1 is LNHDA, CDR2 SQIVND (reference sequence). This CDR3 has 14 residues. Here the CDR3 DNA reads TGTGCCAGTAGTACGCGGGGGGGCCTCGAGACCCAGTACTTC. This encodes CASSTRGGLETQYF.

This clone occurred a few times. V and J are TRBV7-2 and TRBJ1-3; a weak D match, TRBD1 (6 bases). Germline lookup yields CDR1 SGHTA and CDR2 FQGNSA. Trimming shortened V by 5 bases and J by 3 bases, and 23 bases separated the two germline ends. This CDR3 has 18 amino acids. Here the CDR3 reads CASSPGGRAVGRGNTIYF. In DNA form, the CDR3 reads TGTGCCAGCAGCCCCGGGGGCAGGGCGGTCGGCCGTGGAAACACCATATATTTT.

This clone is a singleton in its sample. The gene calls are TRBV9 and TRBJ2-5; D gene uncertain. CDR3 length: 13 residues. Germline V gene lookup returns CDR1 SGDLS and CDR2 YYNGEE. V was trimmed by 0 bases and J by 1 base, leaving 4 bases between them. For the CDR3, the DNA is TGTGCCAGCAGCGTAGGGCCCCAAGAGACCCAGTACTTC. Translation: CASSVGPQETQYF.

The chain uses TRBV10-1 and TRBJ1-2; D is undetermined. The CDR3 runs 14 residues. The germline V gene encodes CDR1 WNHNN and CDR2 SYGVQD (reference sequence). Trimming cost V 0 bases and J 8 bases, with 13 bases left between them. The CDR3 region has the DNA TGCGCCAGCAGTGAGTCACCCCGCGCCGGGGGCTACACCTTC. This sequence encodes CASSESPRAGGYTF.

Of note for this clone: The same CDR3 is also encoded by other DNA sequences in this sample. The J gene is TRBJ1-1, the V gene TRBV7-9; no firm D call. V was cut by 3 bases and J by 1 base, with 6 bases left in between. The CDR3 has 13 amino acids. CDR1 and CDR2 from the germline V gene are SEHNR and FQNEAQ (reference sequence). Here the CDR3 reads CASSFGPNTEAFF. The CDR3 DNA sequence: TGTGCCAGCAGCTTCGGGCCGAACACTGAAGCTTTCTTT.

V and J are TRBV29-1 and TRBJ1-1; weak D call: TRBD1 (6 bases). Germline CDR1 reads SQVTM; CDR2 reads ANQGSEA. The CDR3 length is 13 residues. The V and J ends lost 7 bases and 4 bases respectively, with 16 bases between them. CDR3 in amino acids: CSAADRRSTEAFF. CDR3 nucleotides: TGCAGCGCCGCCGACAGGAGGAGCACTGAAGCTTTCTTT.

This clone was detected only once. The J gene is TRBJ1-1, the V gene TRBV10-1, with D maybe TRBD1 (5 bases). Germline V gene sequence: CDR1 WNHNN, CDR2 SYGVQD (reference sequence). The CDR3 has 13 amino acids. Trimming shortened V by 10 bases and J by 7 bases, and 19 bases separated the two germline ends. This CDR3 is CATSPGGSYEAFF. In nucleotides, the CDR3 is TGCGCCACCTCCCCGGGGGGGTCATATGAAGCTTTCTTT.